These 18 T cell receptor beta chains share one sample of origin, sequenced in a study of blood T cell repertoires in COVID-19. This table comes from immunoSEQ multiplex PCR, and its TCRdb copy is limited to in-frame clones, with some not included. The table has about 140,000 clones, about 80% seen once. Sequencing was performed on peripheral blood. The origin of the receptors is a human donor in a cohort sampled during active COVID-19.

The rearrangement uses TRBV6-5 and TRBJ1-6; the match to TRBD1 covers 9 bases. After removal of 8 bases from V and 5 bases from J, the junction contained 4 bases not matched to a gene. The germline V gene has CDR1 MNHEY and CDR2 SVGAGI. This CDR3 region has 14 residues. CDR3 loop: CASEQGANNSPLHF. CDR3 nucleotides: TGTGCCAGCGAACAGGGGGCGAATAATTCACCCCTCCACTTT.

This chain links TRBV28 with TRBJ2-7; a possible D gene is TRBD2 (6 bases). The V gene's germline CDR1 is MDHEN and CDR2 SYDVKM. V gave up 3 bases and J gave up 0 bases, with 6 bases separating them. This CDR3 is built from 13 residues. The chain's CDR3 is CASSLGGSYEQYV. The CDR3 DNA reads as TGTGCCAGCAGTTTGGGGGGCTCCTACGAGCAGTACGTC.

This chain links TRBV6-5 with TRBJ1-5; possible D gene TRBD1, 6 bases. Germline V lookup: CDR1 MNHEY, CDR2 SVGAGI. V lost 5 bases to trimming and J lost 3 bases, with 14 bases between them. CDR3 length: 15 residues. The CDR3 region has the DNA TGTGCCAGCAGTCCCCCGGGACATTACAATCAGCCCCAGCATTTT. Residues: CASSPPGHYNQPQHF.

J is TRBJ1-5 and V is TRBV9, with 7 positions matching TRBD1. Trimming cost V 5 bases and J 5 bases; bases outside gene matches: 7. The CDR3 runs to 14 residues. From germline, CDR1 is SGDLS and CDR2 YYNGEE. The CDR3 nucleotides are TGTGCCAGCAGTGACAGGGACAGCCATCAGCCCCAGCATTTT. Translated: CASSDRDSHQPQHF.

V is TRBV2 and J is TRBJ2-5; the match to TRBD2 covers 8 bases. Germline CDR1 SNHLY, CDR2 FYNNEI. The CDR3 runs to 13 residues. After removal of 5 bases from V and 7 bases from J, the junction contained 6 bases not matched to a gene. For the CDR3, the DNA is TGTGCCAGCAGTTCGGGACTAGAGGGGACCCAGTACTTC. The encoded protein is CASSSGLEGTQYF.

The gene calls are TRBV4-1 and TRBJ2-7; 8 positions match TRBD2. The V segment lost 4 bases and the J segment 0 bases; nucleotides outside the gene matches: 11. Germline V gives CDR1 MGHRA, CDR2 YSYEKL. The CDR3 extends over 17 amino acids. This CDR3 reads CASSRSGSGTSSYEQYF. DNA for the CDR3: TGCGCCAGCAGCCGCTCAGGGTCTGGGACTAGCTCCTACGAGCAGTACTTC.

The chain combines TRBV9 with TRBJ2-6; 7 bases line up with TRBD2. Germline V gene lookup returns CDR1 SGDLS and CDR2 YYNGEE. The V gene end was trimmed by 4 bases and the J gene end by 0 bases; junction bases not matched to a gene: 10. The CDR3 totals 18 residues. The CDR3 DNA reads TGTGCCAGCAGCCCCCGAGGGGAGGGCTCCTCTGGGGCCAACGTCCTGACTTTC. It specifies CASSPRGEGSSGANVLTF.

This clone was observed many times. CDR3 sequence: CASSLRTGVRTENIQYF. The CDR3 region has the DNA TGTGCCAGCAGCTTAAGAACAGGGGTTAGAACCGAAAACATTCAGTACTTC. V gene TRBV5-6 combines with J gene TRBJ2-4; 7 nucleotides match TRBD1. Germline V gene sequence: CDR1 SGHDT, CDR2 YYEEEE. CDR3 size: 17 residues. V lost 2 bases to trimming and J lost 5 bases; unmatched junction nucleotides: 13.

The V and J genes are TRBV2 and TRBJ1-3; TRBD1 matches 10 bases. Germline V CDR1 and CDR2: SNHLY, FYNNEI. This CDR3 is 15 amino acids long. Germline trimming cut 6 bases from V and 2 bases from J; bases unmatched to any gene: 4. For the CDR3, the DNA is TGTGCCAGCAGCCGGGACAGGGGACCTGGAAACACCATATATTTT. The encoded protein is CASSRDRGPGNTIYF.

This sequence joins TRBV19 and TRBJ1-5; D gene uncertain. CDR3 length equals 14 residues. Trimming cost V 1 base and J 1 base, with 5 bases left between them. Germline V CDR1 and CDR2: LNHDA, SQIVND (reference sequence). The CDR3 here is CASSIVSSNQPQHF. CDR3 DNA: TGTGCCAGTAGTATAGTGAGCAGCAATCAGCCCCAGCATTTT.

The table lists this clone with a few counts. The chain combines TRBV4-2 with TRBJ2-3, with D perhaps TRBD1 (6 bases). Trimming removed 0 bases from V and 3 bases from J, with 16 bases in between. This CDR3 region has 17 residues. Germline V CDR1 and CDR2: LGHNA, YNFKEQ. DNA of the CDR3: TGTGCCAGCAGCCAAGATACTCCGGGACAAATGACAGATACGCAGTATTTT. Amino acids: CASSQDTPGQMTDTQYF.

This clone was recorded only once. The chain links TRBV18 to TRBJ2-3, with D perhaps TRBD1 (5 bases). CDR3 length: 13 amino acids. Germline V gene data show CDR1 as KGHSH and CDR2 as LQKENI. V lost 1 base and J lost 3, with 5 bases in between. The DNA of the CDR3 is TGTGCCAGCTCACCACAGGGGACAGATACGCAGTATTTT. Amino acid sequence: CASSPQGTDTQYF.

The V and J genes are TRBV3-1 (or the pseudogene TRBV3-2) and TRBJ1-6; D not certain. CDR3 size: 12 residues. Germline V gene sequence: CDR1 LGHDT, CDR2 YNNKEL (reference sequence). Trimming cost V 2 bases and J 8 bases, with 4 bases left between them. Here the CDR3 reads CASSQFDSPLHF. The DNA for the CDR3 is TGTGCCAGCAGCCAATTCGATTCACCCCTCCACTTT.

V and J are TRBV7-8 and TRBJ1-1; 8 bases line up with TRBD1. From germline, CDR1 is SGHVS and CDR2 FQNEAQ. CDR3 length: 13 residues. The V segment lost 2 bases and the J segment 4 bases; nucleotides outside the gene matches: 0. CDR3 in amino acids: CASSLTGGTEAFF. As DNA, the CDR3 is TGTGCCAGCAGCTTAACAGGGGGCACTGAAGCTTTCTTT.

The DNA for the CDR3 is TGTGCCAGCAGCACCGGACTAGCGGGAGGAAACAATGAGCAGTTCTTC. Its protein is CASSTGLAGGNNEQFF. The chain uses TRBV7-3 and TRBJ2-1; 14 positions agree with TRBD2. The CDR3 extends over 16 amino acids. V lost 5 bases to trimming and J lost 5 bases; unmatched junction nucleotides: 5. Germline loops: CDR1 SGHTA, CDR2 FQGTGA.

The V and J genes are TRBV24-1 and TRBJ2-1; 8 bases map to TRBD1. V lost 8 bases and J lost 6; bases outside the gene matches: 8. The CDR3 runs 14 residues. Germline V gives CDR1 KGHDR, CDR2 SFDVKD. CDR3 sequence reads: CATNQDREGNEQFF. For the CDR3, the DNA is TGTGCCACCAACCAGGACAGGGAAGGCAATGAGCAGTTCTTC.

The chain uses TRBV30 and TRBJ1-2, with D possibly matching TRBD1 (5 bases). CDR1 is GTSNPN and CDR2 is SVGIG in the germline V gene (reference sequence). This CDR3 has 15 residues. Trimming cost V 0 bases and J 7 bases, with 18 bases left between them. CDR3 DNA: TGTGCCTGGAGTGTACAGGCCATAACAAGGGGTGGCTACACCTTC. It yields the protein CAWSVQAITRGGYTF.

The chain links TRBV5-1 to TRBJ1-4; D is ambiguous. Between the trimmed V and J ends, which lost 0 bases and 8 bases, there was a span of 17 bases. Germline-derived CDR1 and CDR2 are SGHRS and YFSETQ. The CDR3 runs to 16 residues. CDR3 loop: CASSLGLAGVEEKLFF. The CDR3 DNA reads TGCGCCAGCAGCTTGGGGCTAGCGGGAGTGGAAGAAAAACTGTTTTTT.